One sample yielded the 20 T cell receptor beta chains listed below, sequenced in a study of response to subunit inactivated influenza vaccine. TCRdb reanalysed the RT-PCR reads using MiXCR and keeps one entry per CDR3 protein. The table lists hundreds of thousands of distinct CDR3 sequences, less than 8% of them singletons, with roughly 13% in the top ten. The sequences come from PBMCs from blood, collected about 23 months after vaccination. Source of these receptors: a man between 50 and 70 years old who received an inactivated influenza vaccine.

This sequence joins TRBV4-1 and TRBJ1-5; D gene ambiguous. Looked up from germline, CDR1 is MGHRA and CDR2 is YSYEKL. This CDR3 has 14 residues. Trimming took 4 bases from V and 3 from J, leaving 10 bases between them. CDR3 region: CASSLTDTNQPQHF. Written as DNA, the CDR3 is TGCGCCAGCAGCCTAACTGACACCAATCAGCCCCAGCATTTT.

The sample holds many counts of this clonotype. The chain recombines TRBV12-3 or TRBV12-4 with TRBJ1-4; 7 bases fit TRBD1. After removal of 3 bases from V and 7 bases from J, the junction contained 5 bases not matched to a gene. This CDR3 has 14 amino acids. CDR3 protein: CASSFSGGSEKLFF. DNA for the CDR3: TGTGCCAGCAGTTTCTCAGGGGGGAGTGAAAAACTGTTTTTT.

The chain is built from TRBV29-1 and TRBJ2-7; 9 nucleotides agree with TRBD1. V lost 5 bases and J lost 3; bases outside the gene matches: 2. The CDR3 runs 12 residues. CDR1 is SQVTM, CDR2 ANQGSEA, per germline. CDR3 residues: CSVKTGGYEQYF. In DNA, the CDR3 is TGCAGCGTTAAGACAGGGGGCTACGAGCAGTACTTC.

The gene calls are TRBV5-1 and TRBJ2-6; D is tentatively TRBD1 or TRBD2 (6 bases each). This CDR3 contains 16 residues. The germline gives CDR1 SGHRS, CDR2 YFSETQ. V was pared by 4 bases and J by 2 bases, with 13 bases between. For the CDR3, the DNA is TGCGCCAGCAGCGTAGGGGGGTCGACTGGGGCCAACGTCCTGACTTTC. It encodes CASSVGGSTGANVLTF.

This sequence joins TRBV14 and TRBJ1-6; tentative D call: TRBD1 (5 bases). The V gene lost 4 bases and the J gene lost 9 bases, with 10 bases spanning the gap. CDR3 size: 13 residues. Looked up from germline, CDR1 is SGHDN and CDR2 is FVKESK. DNA of the CDR3: TGTGCCAGCAGCCCTCCAGGGCTTTCACCCCTCCACTTT. Translating gives CASSPPGLSPLHF. Full variable domain (outside the CDR3, taken from reference TRBV14 and TRBJ1-6): EAGVTQFPSHSVIEKGQTVTLRCDPISGHDNLYWYRRVMGKEIKFLLHFVKESKQDESGMPNNRFLAERTGGTYSTLKVQPAELEDSGVYFCASSPPGLSPLHFGNGTRLTVT.

The chain has TRBV20-1 and TRBJ2-1, with TRBD1 matching 8 bases. CDR3 length equals 16 residues. In germline, CDR1 is DFQATT, CDR2 SNEGSKA (reference sequence). V lost 5 bases, J lost 4 bases, and 13 bases stayed unmatched. Written as DNA, the CDR3 is TGCAGTGCTGCCACAGGGGGATGGGGGGTTTACAATGAGCAGTTCTTC. As protein: CSAATGGWGVYNEQFF.

This clonotype is medium-sized in the sample. V usage is TRBV5-1 and J usage is TRBJ2-1; TRBD2 aligns across 9 bases. The trim removed 7 bases at V and 4 bases at J, leaving 9 bases unmatched. Germline assignment: CDR1 SGHRS and CDR2 YFSETQ. The CDR3 has 15 residues. The CDR3 coding sequence is TGCGCCAGCCGCTGGGCGGGGGGGGTTTACAATGAGCAGTTCTTC. This sequence encodes CASRWAGGVYNEQFF.

V gene TRBV29-1 combines with J gene TRBJ2-5; the match to TRBD1 covers 7 bases. The CDR3 length is 15 residues. Germline V gene data show CDR1 as SQVTM and CDR2 as ANQGSEA. J gave up 1 base and V 3 bases, and 8 bases lay outside the gene matches. CDR3 nucleotide sequence: TGCAGCGTTGAGAAAACGAGGACAGGCCAAGAGACCCAGTACTTC. Translation: CSVEKTRTGQETQYF.

To note about this clonotype: Sequence at one end of the junction differs from germline and may be a read error. The genes are TRBV20-1 and TRBJ1-5; unclear D gene. Germline V gene data show CDR1 as DFQATT and CDR2 as SNEGSKA (reference sequence). This CDR3 spans 14 amino acids. The CDR3 DNA reads TGCGGTGCCCGAGTTATGGAGAGGGCTCAGCCCCAGCATTTT. This codes for CGARVMERAQPQHF.

This clonotype turned up a few times. The genes are TRBV28 and TRBJ2-3; 8 bases agree with TRBD2. Germline loops: CDR1 MDHEN, CDR2 SYDVKM. The CDR3 is 17 amino acids. V gave up 5 bases and J gave up 0 bases; unmatched junction bases: 10. The CDR3 spells CASSLGLARTSTDTQYF. The CDR3 DNA follows: TGTGCCAGCAGTCTCGGACTAGCTCGAACTAGCACAGATACGCAGTATTTT.

The genes are TRBV7-6 and TRBJ1-1, with D possibly TRBD1 on 5 matching bases. Trimming removed 5 bases at V and 4 bases at J, with 11 bases between. The CDR3 runs to 13 residues. Germline CDR1 is SGHVS and CDR2 is FNYEAQ. CDR3 amino acids: CASSRPGATEAFF. The CDR3 coding sequence is TGTGCCAGCAGCCGCCCTGGGGCCACTGAAGCTTTCTTT. The full variable domain, completed using reference TRBV7-6 and TRBJ1-1, is GAGVSQSPRYKVTKRGQDVALRCDPISGHVSLYWYRQALGQGPEFLTYFNYEAQQDKSGLPNDRFSAERPEGSISTLTIQRTEQRDSAMYRCASSRPGATEAFFGQGTRLTVV.

The chain links TRBV3-1 to TRBJ2-7; D uncertain. The germline V and J ends were trimmed by 2 bases and 3 bases, with 5 bases remaining between them. Germline assignment: CDR1 LGHDT and CDR2 YNNKEL (reference sequence). The CDR3 contains 12 residues. Here the CDR3 reads CASSQTYYEQYF. The DNA of the CDR3 is TGTGCCAGCAGCCAAACCTACTACGAGCAGTACTTC.

V gene TRBV15 combines with J gene TRBJ2-2, with 7 bases aligning to TRBD1. The junction had 9 bases not matched to a gene; V was cut back by 0 bases and J by 2 bases. The CDR3 is 18 residues long. Germline V gives CDR1 LNHNV, CDR2 YYDKDF (reference sequence). The CDR3, as DNA: TGTGCCACCAGCAGAGATGCGTGGGGACAGACCAACACCGGGGAGCTGTTTTTT. Translation: CATSRDAWGQTNTGELFF.

The chain employs TRBV29-1 and TRBJ2-3, with 12 bases aligning to TRBD1. The germline gives CDR1 SQVTM, CDR2 ANQGSEA. The CDR3 has 14 amino acids. After removal of 8 bases from V and 3 bases from J, the junction contained 6 bases not matched to a gene. DNA of the CDR3: TGCAGCTCGGGACAGGGGGCCCGGACAGATACGCAGTATTTT. As protein: CSSGQGARTDTQYF.

The chain is built from TRBV9 and TRBJ2-1; no definite D call. V gave up 0 bases and J gave up 9 bases, with 10 bases separating them. The CDR3 is made up of 13 amino acids. CDR1 is SGDLS, CDR2 YYNGEE, per germline. CDR3 bases: TGTGCCAGCAGCGTAGGGACCCGCAGTGAGCAGTTCTTC. Protein sequence: CASSVGTRSEQFF.

The sample holds many counts of this clonotype. The chain uses TRBV4-1 and TRBJ2-5; 10 nucleotides match TRBD1. Germline loops: CDR1 MGHRA, CDR2 YSYEKL. CDR3 length: 15 residues. V trimming: 0 bases; J trimming: 3 bases; junction bases outside the gene matches: 1. The CDR3 reads CASSQDGQGEETQYF. CDR3 coding DNA: TGCGCCAGCAGCCAAGATGGACAGGGGGAAGAGACCCAGTACTTC.

The table lists this clonotype with a few counts. V is TRBV6-1 and J is TRBJ1-1, with D unresolved. Germline V gene data show CDR1 as MNHNS and CDR2 as SASEGT. V lost 2 bases to trimming and J lost 7 bases, with 11 bases between them. CDR3 length equals 13 residues. The DNA for the CDR3 is TGTGCCAGCAGTGAAATTCAGGCTGGTGAAGCTTTCTTT. Its protein product is CASSEIQAGEAFF.

This chain uses TRBV18 with TRBJ2-4; D gene uncertain. The CDR3 runs to 16 residues. Germline V gives CDR1 KGHSH, CDR2 LQKENI. Trimming pared 0 bases from V and 6 bases from J, leaving 15 bases between. The CDR3 protein is CASSPPMDTPRNIQYF. In DNA, the CDR3 is TGTGCCAGCTCACCACCTATGGATACACCGCGAAACATTCAGTACTTC.

This clonotype was counted many times. The J gene is TRBJ2-5, the V gene TRBV4-1; D gene unclear. Trimming shortened V by 4 bases and J by 5 bases, and 11 bases separated the two germline ends. CDR3 length equals 13 residues. The germline V gene encodes CDR1 MGHRA and CDR2 YSYEKL. DNA for the CDR3: TGCGCCAGCAGCCGACTCGAAACGGAGACCCAGTACTTC. Protein product: CASSRLETETQYF.

The chain combines TRBV12-3 or TRBV12-4 with TRBJ2-3, with D uncertain. The CDR3 is 16 residues long. With 6 bases removed from V and 0 bases from J, the gap between germline ends came to 16 bases. CDR3 sequence: CASRLSVVRSTDTQYF. The CDR3 DNA reads as TGTGCCAGCAGGTTATCAGTGGTGCGGAGCACAGATACGCAGTATTTT.